These 5 T cell receptor beta chains were sequenced from one sample in a study of shared clonotypes between healthy human individuals. Terminally differentiated effector memory CD45RA+ cells were left out of the naive CD8 fraction, which was CD45RO-negative and positively selected for CCR7. Clones were sequenced by immunoSEQ multiplex PCR, and TCRdb holds only the in-frame ones, with some missing. The sample has almost 700,000 clones; 92% are singletons. The sequenced sample was naive CD8+ T cells sorted from blood. The receptors derive from a man aged 30 to 39 in good health.

V and J are TRBV10-3 and TRBJ2-5; 11 bases fit TRBD2. CDR1 and CDR2 (germline): ENHRY, SYGVKD. With 3 bases clipped from V and 4 bases from J, the junction kept 4 bases outside the gene matches. This CDR3 has 15 amino acids. In nucleotides, the CDR3 is TGTGCCATCAGTGAAACTAGCGGGAGAGGAGAGACCCAGTACTTC. It translates to CAISETSGRGETQYF.

The chain carries TRBV7-9 and TRBJ2-4; D remains ambiguous. In germline, CDR1 is SEHNR, CDR2 FQNEAQ (reference sequence). Trimming removed 1 base from V and 2 bases from J, with 9 bases in between. There are 15 residues in the CDR3. The CDR3 spells CASSLGIEPKNIQYF. CDR3 nucleotide sequence: TGTGCCAGCAGCTTAGGCATAGAGCCCAAAAACATTCAGTACTTC.

In this sample, this clone turned up many times. V is TRBV19 and J is TRBJ2-3; 13 nucleotides line up with TRBD2. This CDR3 region has 15 residues. CDR1 and CDR2 from the germline V gene are LNHDA and SQIVND (reference sequence). V lost 6 bases, J lost 4 bases, and 4 bases stayed unmatched. In DNA form, the CDR3 reads TGTGCCAGTAGCAGCGGACTAGCGGGAGCAGATACGCAGTATTTT. Its protein is CASSSGLAGADTQYF.

The V gene is TRBV7-2, the J gene TRBJ1-3; D is unclear. This CDR3 region has 18 residues. Germline lookup yields CDR1 SGHTA and CDR2 FQGNSA. V dropped 1 base and J dropped 0 bases, with 16 bases sitting between them. The CDR3 region is CASSLGSGPQLSGNTIYF. The CDR3 coding sequence is TGTGCCAGCAGCTTAGGTTCAGGACCCCAACTCTCTGGAAACACCATATATTTT.

CDR3 coding DNA: TGCGCCAGCAGCTTGGACCATCAGGGGTCGACCGGGGAGCTGTTTTTT. It codes for CASSLDHQGSTGELFF. J is TRBJ2-2 and V is TRBV5-1, with D tentatively TRBD1 (6 bases). V was shortened by 0 bases and J by 5 bases, with 14 bases between the two germline ends. The length of the CDR3 is 16 residues. Germline loops: CDR1 SGHRS, CDR2 YFSETQ. Combining the CDR3 with reference TRBV5-1 and TRBJ2-2 gives the whole variable domain KAGVTQTPRYLIKTRGQQVTLSCSPISGHRSVSWYQQTPGQGLQFLFEYFSETQRNKGNFPGRFSGRQFSNSRSEMNVSTLELGDSALYLCASSLDHQGSTGELFFGEGSRLTVL.